This T cell receptor beta chain stems from a study of shared clonotypes between healthy human individuals. Naive CD8 cells lacked CD45RO and underwent positive selection for CCR7, leaving out terminally differentiated effector memory CD45RA+ cells. Repertoires were generated with immunoSEQ multiplex PCR, while TCRdb's copy carries only in-frame clones and drops some. This sample has hundreds of thousands of clones, with 80% to 95% found just once. Per germline, CDR1 SGHVS and CDR2 FNYEAQ. The CDR3 has 18 residues. Trimming at V came to 5 bases and at J to 0 bases, leaving 9 bases not matched to a gene.

This sequence was found in a man aged 25 to 45 in good health. This rearrangement joins TRBV7-6 to TRBJ2-1; TRBD2 agrees at 11 bases. Sequencing was carried out using naive CD8+ T cells sorted from blood. The CDR3 nucleotides are TGTGCCAGCAGCCCCGTGGTAGCGGGAGGGCCCTCCTACAATGAGCAGTTCTTC. It translates to CASSPVVAGGPSYNEQFF.